This TCR beta chain was documented in a study of blood T cell repertoires in COVID-19. Trimming removed 4 bases at V and 5 bases at J, with 17 bases between. The CDR3 covers 14 residues. The germline V gene encodes CDR1 SQVTM and CDR2 ANQGSEA. This table comes from immunoSEQ multiplex PCR, and its TCRdb copy is limited to in-frame clones, with some not included. The data show 150,000 to 190,000 clones, more than 75% seen once. The genes are TRBV29-1 and TRBJ2-5; D perhaps matches TRBD1 (6 bases). The sequencing input was peripheral blood. This TCR came from a woman aged 55-70 years with COVID-19, enrolled during active disease. CDR3 in amino acids: CSVGVGRGGETQYF. The CDR3 DNA reads TGCAGCGTTGGGGTTGGCAGGGGCGGCGAGACCCAGTACTTC. The full variable domain, with the rest looked up from reference TRBV29-1 and TRBJ2-5, is SAVISQKPSRDICQRGTSLTIQCQVDSQVTMMFWYRQQPGQSLTLIATANQGSEATYESGFVIDKFPISRPNLTFSTLTVSNMSPEDSSIYLCSVGVGRGGETQYFGPGTRLLVL.